This T cell receptor (beta chain) comes out of a study of T cell responses to AZD1222 COVID-19 vaccine. Study results and limitations: Clonal diversity may have been underestimated, and the donors were mostly white British, with more females than males. Nearly half of the spike-specific TCRs reportedly recognize variant regions that carry no mutations. Rises in breadth and depth of Spike-specific TCRs came after two AZD1222 doses.

With respect to this clone: Its antigen is unidentified.

The V segment lost 4 bases and the J segment 7 bases; nucleotides outside the gene matches: 4. Germline V gene sequence: CDR1 SGHRS, CDR2 YFSETQ. This CDR3 comprises 13 residues. The method was immunoSEQ multiplex PCR; TCRdb's version includes in-frame clones alone and lacks a portion of them. The sample shows more than 140,000 clones, 70% to 90% of them seen only once. The sequence was collected from an adult in good health. Specimen: peripheral blood, collected on day 0 of MenACWY control vaccination. This chain links TRBV5-1 with TRBJ1-5, with 8 bases fitting TRBD1. The CDR3 loop is CASSLDRGQPQHF. In DNA, the CDR3 is TGCGCCAGCAGCCTCGACAGGGGACAGCCCCAGCATTTT.